This T cell receptor beta chain was found in a study of molecular identifiers for immune sequencing clone quantification. This clonotype was seen ten or more times. Germline CDR1 and CDR2: SGHRS and YFSETQ. The CDR3 totals 18 residues. Germline trimming cut 0 bases from V and 4 bases from J; bases unmatched to any gene: 11. TCRdb re-analysed the PCR reads in MiXCR, keeping a single row per CDR3 protein. The sample has around 480,000 distinct CDR3 sequences, about a fifth seen once; the top ten hold 0.7% to 1%. The sorting of naive CD8 T cells used the CD8+CD4-CCR7+CD45RA+ phenotype. V usage is TRBV5-1 and J usage is TRBJ2-3; TRBD2 aligns across 10 bases. The clonotype was recovered from a human donor in good health. Some libraries in this study had Jurkat cell RNA spiked in. Sequencing was carried out using naive CD8+ T cells from blood, with Jurkat cell RNA spiked in. Specified subset: FACS-sorted CD8+CD4-CCR7+CD45RA+ naive T cells. The CDR3 bases are TGCGCCAGCAGCTTGGTCGAATGGGGACTAGCGACCCCAGATACGCAGTATTTT. Protein sequence: CASSLVEWGLATPDTQYF.